This TCR beta chain was sequenced during a study of blood T cell repertoires in COVID-19 (dated by TCRdb to 2018 to 2021). About the full investigation: Samples from collaborators originated in the United States, Italy and Spain and spanned both the acute and convalescent phases of COVID-19. The prospective study material was composed of cDNA or gDNA derived from T cells, B-cell-depleted T cells, or PBMCs. Deeply sampled blood TCRbeta repertoires from subjects exposed to, actively infected with, or recovered from COVID-19 were included in the dataset. The repertoires were released in a freely available public database intended as a resource for research on the immune response to SARS-CoV-2. The samples were drawn from two sources: the first 160 participants of the ongoing ImmuneRACE study, and 1,000 to 1,500 subjects contributed by 6 global collaborators. The sample metadata nearly always contained a de-identified subject ID, COVID-19 status, age in years and sex. Where HLA class I and class II types were available, the types were taken from metadata supplied by the sample provider, not from assay-based typing.

At the junction V is shortened by 3 bases and J by 0 bases, with 4 bases in between. The CDR3 numbers 13 residues from cysteine through phenylalanine. The sequence is cut down to CDR3 DNA, 39 bases in frame from base 1. General findings and caveats noted by the study authors: Clinical and demographic metadata were provided uncurated, with the amount varying by source and participant.

In the prospective study, participants were roughly 18 to 95 years old, resided in around 25 geographic areas of the United States, and were enrolled through a virtual design. In the prospective study, participants were assigned to cohorts based on the clinical history participants reported in a screening survey and a study questionnaire. ImmuneRACE Cohort 3 recovered participants were defined by two consecutive negative NP/OP PCR tests, healthcare professional clearance, or symptom resolution. In the prospective study, whole blood, serum and a nasopharyngeal or oropharyngeal swab were collected from each participant by mobile phlebotomists. Prospective study participants could optionally give additional blood draws and questionnaires over an approximately two-month period. Before DNA extraction, prospective study blood samples were shipped either frozen or at room temperature. Comment on this clone: Its specific antigen is unknown. No clone much larger than this one lies a single base away; base qualities are absent.

TCRbeta CDR3 regions were amplified from genomic DNA using the immunoSEQ Assay, a bias-controlled multiplex PCR. Per the authors' processing: Within the assay, amplification of reference gene primers was used to estimate how many nucleated cells each sample contained. To quantify the absolute abundance of each unique TCRbeta CDR3 rearrangement, sequence reads were collapsed and filtered. For each sample, productive Simpson clonality was calculated as the square root of Simpson's diversity index over productive rearrangements. Sourced from immuneACCESS, this table was stored by TCRdb with only in-frame sequences that have V and J called. A share of the clones is absent; for the studies checked, an unresolved V gene accounts for under half, and the remainder has no known explanation. V, J and clone size reflect that table, while D and trimming were determined from the DNA. The sample table holds about 470,000 clones, of which about 85% were seen once. Clones ranked in the top ten supply roughly 0.7% of the sample.

The sequencing sample was made of PBMCs or T cells enriched from blood (not recorded which). The rearrangement combines TRBV12-3 or TRBV12-4 with TRBJ2-3, with the D gene too uncertain to name. This TCR derives from a woman aged 18-35 years who had recovered from COVID-19. Read as DNA, the sequence is TGTGCCAGCAGTTTCGGGAGCACAGATACGCAGTATTTT. This gives the protein CASSFGSTDTQYF.